A few counts support the clone carrying this T cell receptor (beta chain). The data derive from a study of regulatory T cells in long-lasting Graves disease. In building TCR beta libraries, iRepertoire HTBI primers were used together with Arm-PCR of CDR3 regions. TCRdb re-called the multiplex PCR reads with MiXCR, one entry per CDR3 protein. The sample yields over 350,000 distinct CDR3 sequences, approximately 15% seen once. Time point denoted: newly diagnosed GD, antithyroid drugs for less than 3 months. Isolated PBMC RNA provided the starting material for the TCR library. The same specimen was also included in a second study, on T cells in Graves' hyperthyroidism and ophthalmopathy.

The clonotype originates from a woman aged 50 to 60 with Graves disease. The sequences come from peripheral blood mononuclear cells (PBMCs), collected at new diagnosis, from a patient treated with antithyroid drugs.

The CDR3 coding sequence is TGTGCCAGCAGGCCAAGACAGGGGATGTACCAAGAGACCCAGTACTTC. Its protein product is CASRPRQGMYQETQYF. This chain links TRBV5-8 with TRBJ2-5; 8 bases match TRBD1. The CDR3 has 16 residues. With 5 bases clipped from V and 0 bases from J, the junction kept 9 bases outside the gene matches. Per the germline V gene, CDR1 is SGHTS and CDR2 is YDEGEE.